Sequencing of this T cell receptor beta chain was carried out in a study of cytomegalovirus exposure and HLA in healthy donors. Study findings and constraints: With DRB1 most and HLA-C fewest, TCR association rates differed between HLA loci in a later analysis.

Germline values: CDR1 KGHSH, CDR2 LQKENI. The CDR3 is 15 residues long. The germline V and J ends were trimmed by 2 bases and 5 bases, with 15 bases remaining between them. The PCR used 60 Vbeta and 13 Jbeta primers. Method: immunoSEQ multiplex PCR; TCRdb's copy keeps in-frame clones and lacks some. The repertoire includes roughly 130,000 clones, around four fifths of them detected once, and just over 1% sits in the top ten. In the case of this clone: The target antigen is unknown.

This chain connects TRBV18 to TRBJ2-5, with a weak D call TRBD2 (5 bases). Material: PBMCs. The sequence derives from a human donor in good health. As DNA, the CDR3 is TGTGCCAGCTCACCAGACGGCCGGGGTTGGGAGACCCAGTACTTC. Translation: CASSPDGRGWETQYF.